The sequence of this TCR beta chain was determined in a study of blood T cells in healthy people across ages. Study at large: About one barcoded beta molecule per two T cells was captured by template switching.

In this sample, this clonotype turned up a few times. What it binds is not known. Whole-study results and caveats: Donor CMV status was unknown, possibly confounding expanded clonotype changes.

The ends were cut back, 1 base at V and 2 bases at J, with 12 bases in the middle. Germline lookup yields CDR1 SGHTA and CDR2 FQGNSA. The CDR3 contains 15 residues. Through a sample-barcoded 5' primer and a J-beta primer mix, a second PCR was run for about 6 to 11 cycles. TCRdb re-derived calls from the 5' RACE reads in MiXCR, one entry per CDR3 protein. The sample consists of about 690,000 distinct CDR3 sequences, 40% to 45% of them appearing once. The sample taken for sequencing was blood. The TCR sequence derives from a man older than 75 in good health. The chain has TRBV7-2 and TRBJ2-7; maybe TRBD2 (7 bases). The CDR3 is CASSLEDSGAYEQYF. The CDR3 DNA is TGTGCCAGCAGCTTAGAGGACAGCGGGGCCTACGAGCAGTACTTC.